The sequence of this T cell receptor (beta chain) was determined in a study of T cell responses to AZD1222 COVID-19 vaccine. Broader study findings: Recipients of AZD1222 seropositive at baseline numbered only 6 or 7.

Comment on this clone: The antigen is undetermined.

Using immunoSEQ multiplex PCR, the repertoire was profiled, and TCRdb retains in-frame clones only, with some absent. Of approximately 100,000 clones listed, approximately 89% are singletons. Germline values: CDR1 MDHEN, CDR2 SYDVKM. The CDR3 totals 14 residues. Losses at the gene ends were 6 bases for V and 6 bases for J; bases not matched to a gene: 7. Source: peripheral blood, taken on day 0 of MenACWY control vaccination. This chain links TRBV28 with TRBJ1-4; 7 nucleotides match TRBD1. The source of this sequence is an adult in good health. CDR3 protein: CASRPTGSDEKLFF. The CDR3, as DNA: TGTGCCAGCAGGCCGACAGGGTCGGATGAAAAACTGTTTTTT.